Following are 5 T cell receptor beta chains from one sample sequenced in a study of blood T cell repertoires in COVID-19. TCRdb's table, derived via immunoSEQ multiplex PCR, lists solely in-frame clones and lacks some. This table has around 130,000 clones, roughly 90% appearing once. The specimen sequenced was PBMCs or T cells enriched from blood (not recorded which). These receptor sequences come from a woman in her fifties or sixties who had recovered from COVID-19.

The chain has TRBV5-1 and TRBJ2-7, with TRBD1 identical over 9 bases. With V trimmed by 4 bases and J by 2 bases, 4 bases remained unmatched. Germline V gives CDR1 SGHRS, CDR2 YFSETQ. The CDR3 contains 14 residues. CDR3 nucleotides: TGCGCCAGCAGCACGGACAGGGGAGCCTACGAGCAGTACTTC. It codes for CASSTDRGAYEQYF.

The V and J genes are TRBV19 and TRBJ2-7, with D possibly being TRBD1 (6 bases). CDR3 length equals 15 residues. CDR1 and CDR2 (germline): LNHDA, SQIVND (reference sequence). V was trimmed by 2 bases and J by 2 bases, leaving 13 bases between them. The CDR3 bases are TGTGCCAGTAGTATACTTCTTACAGGGCCCTACGAGCAGTACTTC. Its protein product is CASSILLTGPYEQYF.

The DNA for the CDR3 is TGTGCCAGCAGCGTGGGGACAGGGCCGAGCACAGATACGCAGTATTTT. Encoded protein: CASSVGTGPSTDTQYF. The gene calls are TRBV9 and TRBJ2-3, with 9 bases that match TRBD1. Germline values: CDR1 SGDLS, CDR2 YYNGEE. The CDR3 covers 16 residues. V dropped 2 bases and J dropped 0; count of bases not matched to a gene: 4.

The chain carries TRBV7-8 and TRBJ1-2; the match to TRBD1 covers 7 bases. The CDR3 consists of 14 residues. Germline CDR1 SGHVS, CDR2 FQNEAQ. V dropped 4 bases and J dropped 4; count of bases not matched to a gene: 6. CDR3 bases: TGTGCCAGCAGCTCCCCGGGACAGACCTATGGCTACACCTTC. The encoded protein is CASSSPGQTYGYTF.

The chain carries TRBV11-2 and TRBJ1-5, with D hard to call. The CDR3 covers 13 residues. Trimming took off 5 bases at V and 0 bases at J, with 5 bases between the two ends. Germline CDR1 reads SGHAT; CDR2 reads FQNNGV. DNA for the CDR3: TGTGCCAGCAGCAGGAGTAGCAATCAGCCCCAGCATTTT. It yields the protein CASSRSSNQPQHF.